These T cell receptor beta chains were read from a single sample in a study of shared clonotypes between healthy human individuals. The repertoire was sequenced with immunoSEQ multiplex PCR; TCRdb's copy has only in-frame clones and lacks some. The sample consists of a few million clones, approximately 93% of them appearing once. Sequenced input: naive CD4+ T cells from PBMCs. The receptor set was obtained from a young man in good health. Some clones in this sample may be carry-over from other donors' samples. Each CDR3 is given with its conserved first and last residue. Fields, in order: clone size, V gene, D gene, J gene, CDR3 DNA, CDR3 protein. A D gene is named only where the DNA matches it firmly. The size field is filled for only some rows; it gives once, few, many or a size class.

abundance: .
v_gene: TRBV18
d_gene: .
j_gene: TRBJ2-1
CDR3nt: TGTGCCAGCTCACCACAGGGTTTGGTAACCTACAATGAGCAGTTCTTC
CDR3aa: CASSPQGLVTYNEQFF

abundance: .
v_gene: TRBV11-2
d_gene: .
j_gene: TRBJ2-3
CDR3nt: TGTGCCAGCAGCTTAGGACAGATAGCAGATACGCAGTATTTT
CDR3aa: CASSLGQIADTQYF

abundance: .
v_gene: TRBV6-6
d_gene: .
j_gene: TRBJ2-3
CDR3nt: TGTGCCAGCACCCGACTAGAGGGAGATACGCAGTATTTT
CDR3aa: CASTRLEGDTQYF

abundance: .
v_gene: TRBV11-2
d_gene: .
j_gene: TRBJ2-3
CDR3nt: TGTGCCAGCAGCTTATCACGCACAGATACGCAGTATTTT
CDR3aa: CASSLSRTDTQYF

abundance: .
v_gene: TRBV9
d_gene: .
j_gene: TRBJ1-4
CDR3nt: TGTGCCAGCAGCGTAGCAGGGGCTTTTAATGAAAAACTGTTTTTT
CDR3aa: CASSVAGAFNEKLFF

abundance: .
v_gene: TRBV7-6
d_gene: .
j_gene: TRBJ2-3
CDR3nt: TGTGCCAGCAGCACCGGGACTTCGGCAGATACGCAGTATTTT
CDR3aa: CASSTGTSADTQYF

abundance: .
v_gene: TRBV18
d_gene: .
j_gene: TRBJ2-7
CDR3nt: TGTGCCAGCTCAACTCTGGACGTCTACGAGCAGTACTTC
CDR3aa: CASSTLDVYEQYF

abundance: .
v_gene: TRBV7-3
d_gene: .
j_gene: TRBJ2-3
CDR3nt: TGTGCCAGCAGCGTCGGAGACGGAACCTTCACAGATACGCAGTATTTT
CDR3aa: CASSVGDGTFTDTQYF

abundance: .
v_gene: TRBV27
d_gene: TRBD1
j_gene: TRBJ1-5
CDR3nt: TGTGCCAGCAGTCCCCGAGCTGTGGGACAGAATAGCAATCAGCCCCAGCATTTT
CDR3aa: CASSPRAVGQNSNQPQHF

abundance: .
v_gene: TRBV5-1
d_gene: TRBD2
j_gene: TRBJ2-3
CDR3nt: TGCGCCAGCAGCTTGCCCCAACTAGCGGCTCACACAGATACGCAGTATTTT
CDR3aa: CASSLPQLAAHTDTQYF

abundance: .
v_gene: TRBV29-1
d_gene: TRBD1
j_gene: TRBJ2-3
CDR3nt: TGCAGCGTTGCTAAGCAGGGGGCCCCAGATACGCAGTATTTT
CDR3aa: CSVAKQGAPDTQYF

abundance: .
v_gene: TRBV20-1
d_gene: .
j_gene: TRBJ1-2
CDR3nt: TGCAGTGCTAGATTCGACCATGGCTACACCTTC
CDR3aa: CSARFDHGYTF

abundance: .
v_gene: TRBV9
d_gene: .
j_gene: TRBJ2-1
CDR3nt: TGTGCCAGCAGCGATCCGGGACGGAGGTCCTACAATGAGCAGTTCTTC
CDR3aa: CASSDPGRRSYNEQFF

abundance: .
v_gene: TRBV19
d_gene: TRBD1
j_gene: TRBJ1-5
CDR3nt: TGTGCCAGTACCCCCAGGGGGGATCAGCCCCAGCATTTT
CDR3aa: CASTPRGDQPQHF

abundance: .
v_gene: TRBV21-1
d_gene: .
j_gene: TRBJ1-4
CDR3nt: TGTGCCAGCAGCAAAGAAGGGAGAGACCCTGTCCGAATCGAAAAACTGTTTTTT
CDR3aa: CASSKEGRDPVRIEKLFF

abundance: .
v_gene: TRBV12-5
d_gene: .
j_gene: TRBJ2-7
CDR3nt: TGTGCTAGTGGTTTGGTACGTGGGGGCCGGAGCTCCTACGAGCAGTACTTC
CDR3aa: CASGLVRGGRSSYEQYF

abundance: .
v_gene: TRBV2
d_gene: TRBD2
j_gene: TRBJ2-3
CDR3nt: TGTGCCAGCAGTGAAGCGACTAGCGGGAGGGGAACAGATACGCAGTATTTT
CDR3aa: CASSEATSGRGTDTQYF

abundance: .
v_gene: TRBV5-1
d_gene: .
j_gene: TRBJ1-2
CDR3nt: TGCGCCAGCAGCTTTCATCTGGATAGTAGGGACTATGGCTACACCTTC
CDR3aa: CASSFHLDSRDYGYTF

abundance: .
v_gene: TRBV29-1
d_gene: .
j_gene: TRBJ1-2
CDR3nt: TGCAGCGTTGTACGTCAGTCCACCAACTATGGCTACACCTTC
CDR3aa: CSVVRQSTNYGYTF

abundance: .
v_gene: TRBV18
d_gene: TRBD2
j_gene: TRBJ2-1
CDR3nt: TGTGCCAGCTCGGCGGGAGTAAGCTCCTACAATGAGCAGTTCTTC
CDR3aa: CASSAGVSSYNEQFF

abundance: .
v_gene: TRBV6-5
d_gene: TRBD2
j_gene: TRBJ2-7
CDR3nt: TGTGCCAGCAGAGGACTAGCGGGAGGGTCCTACGAGCAGTACTTC
CDR3aa: CASRGLAGGSYEQYF

abundance: .
v_gene: TRBV7-3
d_gene: TRBD2
j_gene: TRBJ2-2
CDR3nt: TGTGCCAGCAGTCCTCATAGCGGGAGATTTGGCGGGGAGCTGTTTTTT
CDR3aa: CASSPHSGRFGGELFF

abundance: .
v_gene: TRBV7-2
d_gene: TRBD2
j_gene: TRBJ2-7
CDR3nt: TGTGCCAGCAGCTTAGCTAGCGGGAACGAGCAGTACTTC
CDR3aa: CASSLASGNEQYF

abundance: .
v_gene: TRBV28
d_gene: .
j_gene: TRBJ2-5
CDR3nt: TGTGCCAGCAGTTTTCGGTGGGGACGAGAGACCCAGTACTTC
CDR3aa: CASSFRWGRETQYF

abundance: .
v_gene: TRBV4-1
d_gene: TRBD2
j_gene: TRBJ2-3
CDR3nt: TGCGCCAGCAGCCACCCTAGCGGGAGGGCAGATACGCAGTATTTT
CDR3aa: CASSHPSGRADTQYF

abundance: .
v_gene: TRBV15
d_gene: .
j_gene: TRBJ2-6
CDR3nt: TGTGCCACCAGCAGAGAGCCTAACAGGCGATACCCCTCTGGGGCCAACGTCCTGACTTTC
CDR3aa: CATSREPNRRYPSGANVLTF

abundance: .
v_gene: TRBV28
d_gene: .
j_gene: TRBJ2-3
CDR3nt: TGCAATACTTGGAAGCCAGATACGCAGTATTTT
CDR3aa: CNTWKPDTQYF

abundance: .
v_gene: TRBV5-1
d_gene: .
j_gene: TRBJ2-6
CDR3nt: TGCGCCAGTGCCAAGGGGTCTGGGGCCAACGTCCTGACTTTC
CDR3aa: CASAKGSGANVLTF

abundance: .
v_gene: TRBV14
d_gene: .
j_gene: TRBJ2-7
CDR3nt: TGTGCCAGCAGCCAGCGGGTAGGCTACGAGCAGTACTTC
CDR3aa: CASSQRVGYEQYF

abundance: once
v_gene: TRBV19
d_gene: .
j_gene: TRBJ1-2
CDR3nt: TGTGCCAGTAGTCCCCGTTTGCTCGGGGCTTACTATGGCTACACCTTC
CDR3aa: CASSPRLLGAYYGYTF

abundance: .
v_gene: TRBV5-1
d_gene: TRBD2
j_gene: TRBJ2-3
CDR3nt: TGCGCCAGCAGCTTAGCGGGAGGGCCGAGGGCGCAGTATTTT
CDR3aa: CASSLAGGPRAQYF

abundance: .
v_gene: TRBV9
d_gene: TRBD1
j_gene: TRBJ2-7
CDR3nt: TGTGCCAGCAGCCCTCAACCGGGGGGACAGGGGTTTAGGGGCTACGAGCAGTACTTC
CDR3aa: CASSPQPGGQGFRGYEQYF

abundance: .
v_gene: TRBV9
d_gene: .
j_gene: TRBJ2-7
CDR3nt: TGTGCCAGCAGCGTAGGAGGGACGGCAACCTACGAGCAGTACTTC
CDR3aa: CASSVGGTATYEQYF

abundance: .
v_gene: TRBV5-6
d_gene: TRBD1
j_gene: TRBJ2-1
CDR3nt: TGTGCCAGCAGCTTACGGGACAGGGGGGCCAATGAGCAGTTCTTC
CDR3aa: CASSLRDRGANEQFF

abundance: .
v_gene: TRBV6-6
d_gene: .
j_gene: TRBJ2-2
CDR3nt: TGTGCCAGCAGTTATGGTGGGGGGCACACCGGGGAGCTGTTTTTT
CDR3aa: CASSYGGGHTGELFF

abundance: .
v_gene: TRBV2
d_gene: .
j_gene: TRBJ2-5
CDR3nt: TGTGCCAGCAGTGAAGTTGGGTCAGTCCAAGAGACCCAGTACTTC
CDR3aa: CASSEVGSVQETQYF

abundance: .
v_gene: TRBV7-3
d_gene: .
j_gene: TRBJ2-2
CDR3nt: TGTGCCAGCAGCCTAGGAAGGAGCGGGGAGCTGTTTTTT
CDR3aa: CASSLGRSGELFF

abundance: .
v_gene: TRBV28
d_gene: TRBD1
j_gene: TRBJ1-2
CDR3nt: TGTGCCAGCAGTCCACAGGGGGTCTATGGCTACACCTTC
CDR3aa: CASSPQGVYGYTF

abundance: .
v_gene: TRBV4-1
d_gene: TRBD2
j_gene: TRBJ2-3
CDR3nt: TGCGCCAGCAGCCAATCCGGGACTAGCGGGAACACAGATACGCAGTATTTT
CDR3aa: CASSQSGTSGNTDTQYF

abundance: .
v_gene: TRBV25-1
d_gene: .
j_gene: TRBJ2-5
CDR3nt: TGTGCCAGCACAACACCTTCTCGAGAGACCCAGTACTTC
CDR3aa: CASTTPSRETQYF

abundance: .
v_gene: TRBV5-4
d_gene: TRBD2
j_gene: TRBJ2-1
CDR3nt: TGTGCCAGCAGCTCGGGACTAGCGGGAGGCAGTGATGAGCAGTTCTTC
CDR3aa: CASSSGLAGGSDEQFF

abundance: once
v_gene: TRBV7-9
d_gene: .
j_gene: TRBJ2-7
CDR3nt: TGTGCCAGCAGCTTAGAAGAGGGAAGAGGAGCCTACGAGCAGTACTTC
CDR3aa: CASSLEEGRGAYEQYF